This passage covers 18 T cell receptor beta chains from one sample sequenced in a study of blood T cell repertoires in COVID-19. Clones were sequenced by immunoSEQ multiplex PCR, and TCRdb holds only the in-frame ones, with some missing. Here the sample spans roughly 200,000 clones, about four fifths being singletons. Sequenced material: peripheral blood. The receptor source for this set is a woman aged 40-49 years with COVID-19, enrolled during active disease.

The rearrangement joins TRBV2 to TRBJ2-1; D unclear. Germline V CDR1 and CDR2: SNHLY, FYNNEI. CDR3 length equals 15 residues. The V end lost 3 bases, the J end lost 0 bases, and 9 bases lay between the germline ends. CDR3 residues: CASSESISSYNEQFF. In DNA, the CDR3 is TGTGCCAGCAGTGAGTCCATTAGCTCCTACAATGAGCAGTTCTTC.

The chain links TRBV9 to TRBJ2-5; 8 bases fit TRBD2. From germline, CDR1 is SGDLS and CDR2 YYNGEE. Trimming at V came to 2 bases and at J to 1 base, leaving 4 bases not matched to a gene. The CDR3 extends over 15 amino acids. CDR3 DNA sequence: TGTGCCAGCAGCGTGAGCGGGGGCCTCCAAGAGACCCAGTACTTC. It yields the protein CASSVSGGLQETQYF.

The rearrangement uses TRBV6-6 and TRBJ2-2; D call uncertain. CDR1 MNHNY and CDR2 SVGAGI come from the germline V gene (reference sequence). Trimming left V 2 bases short and J 5 bases short, with 6 bases between. This CDR3 spans 13 amino acids. CDR3 amino acids: CASSYTRTGELFF. DNA of the CDR3: TGTGCCAGCAGTTACACCAGAACCGGGGAGCTGTTTTTT.

The chain links TRBV30 to TRBJ1-3; D gene ambiguous. There are 15 residues in the CDR3. V shed 2 bases and J shed 0 bases, with 11 bases lying between them. CDR1 is GTSNPN and CDR2 is SVGIG in the germline V gene (reference sequence). CDR3 sequence: CAWSLGDISGNTIYF. CDR3 DNA sequence: TGTGCCTGGAGTTTGGGCGACATCTCTGGAAACACCATATATTTT.

The chain carries TRBV5-6 and TRBJ2-7, with D hard to call. There are 13 residues in the CDR3. Germline V gene lookup returns CDR1 SGHDT and CDR2 YYEEEE. V was pared by 0 bases and J by 6 bases, with 10 bases between. The chain's CDR3 is CASSLGAISEQYF. The CDR3 DNA follows: TGTGCCAGCAGCTTGGGGGCGATCTCCGAGCAGTACTTC.

This rearrangement joins TRBV5-1 to TRBJ2-4; D perhaps matches TRBD2 (6 bases). This CDR3 is 16 amino acids long. The V gene's germline CDR1 is SGHRS and CDR2 YFSETQ. The V end was cut by 0 bases, the J end by 2 bases, with 12 bases between. The chain's CDR3 is CASSLAGRGSKNIQYF. Here the CDR3 DNA reads TGCGCCAGCAGCTTGGCCGGGCGGGGATCCAAAAACATTCAGTACTTC.

This clone was observed once. The V gene is TRBV27, the J gene TRBJ1-5; D not certain. Germline-derived CDR1 and CDR2 are MNHEY and SMNVEV (reference sequence). CDR3 length equals 13 residues. V was cut by 5 bases and J by 4 bases, with 9 bases left in between. The CDR3 loop reads CASSPIPNQPQHF. Here the CDR3 DNA reads TGTGCCAGCAGTCCTATACCAAATCAGCCCCAGCATTTT.

V usage is TRBV2 and J usage is TRBJ2-2; 8 bases fit TRBD1. V trimming: 6 bases; J trimming: 1 base; junction bases outside the gene matches: 1. The CDR3 spans 14 residues. Germline values: CDR1 SNHLY, CDR2 FYNNEI. The chain's CDR3 is CASRQGGNTGELFF. CDR3 in DNA: TGTGCCAGCAGACAGGGGGGGAACACCGGGGAGCTGTTTTTT.

J is TRBJ1-3 and V is TRBV6-5; a possible D gene is TRBD1 (6 bases). The V gene's germline CDR1 is MNHEY and CDR2 SVGAGI. V gave up 4 bases and J gave up 4 bases, with 11 bases separating them. The CDR3 is 14 residues long. The CDR3 reads CASSLQGSGNTIYF. CDR3 DNA sequence: TGTGCCAGCAGTTTACAGGGTTCGGGAAACACCATATATTTT.

In its sample, this clone was seen once. Additional DNA sequences in this sample encode the identical CDR3. The genes are TRBV2 and TRBJ1-3, with D possibly being TRBD1 (5 bases). The germline V gene encodes CDR1 SNHLY and CDR2 FYNNEI. The CDR3 runs to 14 residues. Trimming cost V 2 bases and J 2 bases, with 7 bases left between them. The CDR3 coding sequence is TGTGCCAGCAGTGAACAAGGGGCTGGAAACACCATATATTTT. Translated, it gives CASSEQGAGNTIYF.

The chain carries TRBV6-5 and TRBJ1-6; weak D call: TRBD1 (5 bases). The V gene lost 8 bases and the J gene lost 10 bases, with 15 bases spanning the gap. The CDR3 length is 13 residues. CDR1 and CDR2 (germline): MNHEY, SVGAGI. The CDR3 sequence is CASLLGARSPLHF. The DNA for the CDR3 is TGTGCCAGCCTATTAGGGGCGCGGTCACCCCTCCACTTT.

The rearrangement uses TRBV19 and TRBJ1-1, with 9 nucleotides matching TRBD1. In germline, CDR1 is LNHDA, CDR2 SQIVND (reference sequence). The CDR3 runs to 13 residues. V was clipped by 5 bases and J by 10 bases; unmatched bases: 8. CDR3 sequence: CASSPRDRDGAFF. CDR3 DNA: TGTGCCAGTAGTCCCCGGGACAGGGATGGAGCTTTCTTT.

This sequence joins TRBV5-1 and TRBJ2-1, with TRBD2 matching over 9 bases. V dropped 8 bases and J dropped 0; count of bases not matched to a gene: 6. The CDR3 extends over 15 amino acids. Germline CDR1 is SGHRS and CDR2 is YFSETQ. The CDR3 spells CASALSGGSYNEQFF. As DNA, the CDR3 is TGCGCCAGTGCCCTTAGCGGGGGCTCCTACAATGAGCAGTTCTTC.

This clone was recorded only once. V gene TRBV18 combines with J gene TRBJ2-1; 14 bases align to TRBD2. The CDR3 spans 15 residues. The trim removed 3 bases at V and 9 bases at J, leaving 4 bases unmatched. Germline values: CDR1 KGHSH, CDR2 LQKENI. The DNA for the CDR3 is TGTGCCAGCTCACCGGGACTAGCGGGAGTAAGTGAGCAGTTCTTC. Amino acids: CASSPGLAGVSEQFF.

This chain uses TRBV5-8 with TRBJ2-1; 13 bases are shared with TRBD2. Germline values: CDR1 SGHTS, CDR2 YDEGEE. V was pared by 0 bases and J by 9 bases, with 12 bases of the junction left unmatched. The CDR3 is made up of 18 amino acids. The CDR3 DNA follows: TGTGCCAGCAGCTTGGCAGGACTAGCGGGAGTCGGCGTGGGTGAGCAGTTCTTC. This gives the protein CASSLAGLAGVGVGEQFF.

This rearrangement joins TRBV7-2 to TRBJ2-7; 9 bases match TRBD2. The CDR3 is 15 amino acids. Germline CDR1 is SGHTA and CDR2 is FQGNSA. The ends lost 5 bases at V and 0 bases at J; junction bases unmatched: 5. For the CDR3, the DNA is TGTGCCAGCAGCCGCACTAGCGGGTTCTCCTACGAGCAGTACTTC. This translates into CASSRTSGFSYEQYF.

This clone was seen only a few times. J is TRBJ2-5 and V is TRBV7-9; 11 bases line up with TRBD2. CDR1 and CDR2 from the germline V gene are SEHNR and FQNEAQ (reference sequence). The junction had 6 bases not matched to a gene; V was cut back by 4 bases and J by 2 bases. This CDR3 spans 16 amino acids. DNA of the CDR3: TGTGCCAGCAGCTCCACTAGCGGGGGCTTTCAAGAGACCCAGTACTTC. This translates into CASSSTSGGFQETQYF.

This clone was seen just once. The CDR3 sequence: CASRGGASRDEQYF. The DNA for the CDR3 is TGTGCCAGCAGAGGCGGGGCGTCCAGGGACGAGCAGTACTTC. V and J are TRBV6-5 and TRBJ2-7; D may be TRBD2 (6 bases). Germline loops: CDR1 MNHEY, CDR2 SVGAGI. The length of the CDR3 is 14 residues. The germline V and J ends were trimmed by 6 bases and 5 bases, with 17 bases remaining between them.